Shown below are 17 T cell receptor beta chains from a single sample sequenced in a study of cytomegalovirus exposure and HLA in healthy donors. PCR employed 60 Vbeta and 13 Jbeta primers. Sequencing used immunoSEQ multiplex PCR; TCRdb keeps in-frame clones, though not all of them. The table lists 150,000 to 200,000 clones, approximately 77% of them singletons. The sample comprised PBMCs. All receptors come from a male donor in good health and CMV-seropositive.

The rearrangement links TRBV25-1 to TRBJ1-6; D is undetermined. The CDR3 is made up of 15 amino acids. Trimming cost V 4 bases and J 6 bases, with 13 bases left between them. Looked up from germline, CDR1 is MGHDK and CDR2 is SYGVNS. CDR3 sequence (DNA): TGTGCCAGCAGTGGGTCCTATCGGTCTAATTCACCCCTCCACTTT. Its protein is CASSGSYRSNSPLHF.

The CDR3 is CSVEDPLNGEQYF. In nucleotides, the CDR3 is TGCAGCGTTGAAGATCCTCTAAATGGCGAGCAGTACTTC. The chain recombines TRBV29-1 with TRBJ2-7; D call uncertain. The CDR3 is 13 amino acids. V lost 0 bases, J lost 6 bases, and 12 bases lay in between. Germline V lookup: CDR1 SQVTM, CDR2 ANQGSEA.

CDR3 amino acids: CAWSRPQRGLGRETQYF. The DNA for the CDR3 is TGTGCCTGGAGCCGACCTCAAAGGGGGCTGGGGCGGGAGACCCAGTACTTC. The rearrangement joins TRBV30 to TRBJ2-5; the match to TRBD1 covers 7 bases. The V gene's germline CDR1 is GTSNPN and CDR2 SVGIG (reference sequence). CDR3 size: 17 residues. V dropped 3 bases and J dropped 5; count of bases not matched to a gene: 18. The whole variable domain, filled in from reference TRBV30 and TRBJ2-5, reads SQTIHQWPATLVQPVGSPLSLECTVEGTSNPNLYWYRQAAGRGLQLLFYSVGIGQISSEVPQNLSASRPQDRQFILSSKKLLLSDSGFYLCAWSRPQRGLGRETQYFGPGTRLLVL.

The chain is built from TRBV4-2 and TRBJ2-5; 7 positions agree with TRBD1. The J call is uncertain, as TRBJ2-7 better fits the DNA end. In germline, CDR1 is LGHNA, CDR2 YNFKEQ. The CDR3 consists of 15 residues. CDR3 protein: CASSQDPGGVYEQYF. CDR3 in DNA: TGTGCCAGCAGCCAAGACCCAGGGGGTGTCTACGAGCAGTACTTC.

The chain combines TRBV5-5 with TRBJ1-1, with 8 bases lining up with TRBD1. V lost 4 bases, J lost 5 bases, and 7 bases stayed unmatched. The CDR3 runs to 14 residues. Germline V CDR1 and CDR2: SGHKS, YYEKEE (reference sequence). CDR3 in DNA: TGTGCCAGCAGCGTGAACAGGGGGTGGACTGAAGCTTTCTTT. Residues: CASSVNRGWTEAFF.

Concerning this clone itself: One end of the junction is discordant with germline, which a read error may explain. The gene calls are TRBV5-8 and TRBJ2-7; a weak D match, TRBD1 (8 bases). Germline V CDR1 and CDR2: SGHTS, YDEGEE. The CDR3 is 14 residues long. The CDR3 spells CASGLYRGGSEQYF. The CDR3 coding sequence is TGTGCCAGCGGCTTGTACAGGGGGGGGAGCGAGCAGTACTTC. Combining the CDR3 with reference TRBV5-8 and TRBJ2-7 gives the whole variable domain EAGVTQSPTHLIKTRGQQATLRCSPISGHTSVYWYQQALGLGLQFLLWYDEGEERNRGNFPPRFSGRQFPNYSSELNVNALELEDSALYLCASGLYRGGSEQYFGPGTRLTVT.

The chain links TRBV5-1 to TRBJ1-1, with TRBD1 as a possible D gene (5 bases). The CDR3 spans 13 residues. V lost 4 bases and J lost 7, with 14 bases in between. Germline CDR1 SGHRS, CDR2 YFSETQ. CDR3: CASSPGGSGEAFF. The CDR3 coding sequence is TGCGCCAGCAGCCCCGGGGGATCGGGTGAAGCTTTCTTT.

This clone has more than one count but fewer than ten. The rearrangement uses TRBV6-5 and TRBJ1-1; 7 bases agree with TRBD1. Germline values: CDR1 MNHEY, CDR2 SVGAGI. With 6 bases clipped from V and 3 bases from J, the junction kept 7 bases outside the gene matches. This CDR3 has 14 amino acids. CDR3 nucleotide sequence: TGTGCCAGCAGAGGGGGCAGAGAGGACACTGAAGCTTTCTTT. It yields the protein CASRGGREDTEAFF.

This clone was seen a few times. The rearrangement joins TRBV6-5 to TRBJ1-1; maybe TRBD1 (6 bases). In germline, CDR1 is MNHEY, CDR2 SVGAGI. Trimming took off 0 bases at V and 0 bases at J, with 8 bases between the two ends. The CDR3 contains 15 residues. The CDR3 coding sequence is TGTGCCAGCAGTTACTCAGGGGGACTGAACACTGAAGCTTTCTTT. Amino acid sequence: CASSYSGGLNTEAFF.

Concerning this clone: The junction shows a germline mismatch at one end, possibly a read error. Other DNA sequences in this specimen translate into the identical CDR3. The V call is TRBV6-1, the J call TRBJ1-1; 7 positions match TRBD1. The CDR3 contains 14 residues. CDR1 is MNHNS, CDR2 SASEGT, per germline. The CDR3, as DNA: TGTGCCAGCACCACCCGGGACAGCAACACTGAAGCCTTCTTT. Protein product: CASTTRDSNTEAFF.

In the case of this clone: The sample holds other DNA sequences that translate to the same CDR3. The rearrangement joins TRBV13 to TRBJ2-7; 8 positions agree with TRBD1. J gave up 3 bases and V 5 bases, and 9 bases lay outside the gene matches. Germline lookup yields CDR1 PRHDT and CDR2 FYEKMQ (reference sequence). This CDR3 spans 15 amino acids. Here the CDR3 DNA reads TGTGCCAGCAGCACCCCCACCGGGACAGGCTACGAGCAGTACTTC. As protein: CASSTPTGTGYEQYF.

The V and J genes are TRBV6-1 and TRBJ1-2, with D perhaps matching TRBD1 (5 bases). The V and J ends lost 6 bases and 5 bases respectively, with 16 bases between them. The CDR3 is 14 residues long. Per the germline V gene, CDR1 is MNHNS and CDR2 is SASEGT. The CDR3 reads CASRSSWGGYGYTF. CDR3 DNA sequence: TGTGCCAGCAGATCCTCTTGGGGGGGGTATGGCTACACCTTC.

V gene TRBV2 combines with J gene TRBJ2-7, with 7 bases that match TRBD1. Germline trimming cut 7 bases from V and 4 bases from J; bases unmatched to any gene: 7. CDR1 and CDR2 (germline): SNHLY, FYNNEI. The CDR3 is made up of 13 amino acids. As DNA, the CDR3 is TGTGCCAGCAACCGCTTGGACAGGTACGAGCAGTACTTC. This sequence encodes CASNRLDRYEQYF.

CDR3 DNA: TGTGCCAGCAGCACGACAGGGCAAGGAGATACGCAGTATTTT. Translating it yields CASSTTGQGDTQYF. The chain carries TRBV2 and TRBJ2-3, with 7 bases that match TRBD1. V dropped 6 bases and J dropped 5; count of bases not matched to a gene: 8. CDR3 size: 14 residues. Germline V gene sequence: CDR1 SNHLY, CDR2 FYNNEI.

The genes are TRBV5-6 and TRBJ2-7, with D possibly TRBD2 on 6 matching bases. Trimming removed 2 bases at V and 3 bases at J, with 9 bases between. There are 13 residues in the CDR3. Germline V gene sequence: CDR1 SGHDT, CDR2 YYEEEE. CDR3 region: CASSFGRFYEQYF. The CDR3 nucleotides are TGTGCCAGCAGCTTCGGGAGATTCTACGAGCAGTACTTC.

The chain links TRBV19 to TRBJ2-2; no definite D call. V dropped 3 bases and J dropped 0 bases, with 11 bases sitting between them. The germline gives CDR1 LNHDA, CDR2 SQIVND (reference sequence). The CDR3 consists of 16 residues. The CDR3, as DNA: TGTGCCAGTAGTATGTTTGTCAGATCGAACACCGGGGAGCTGTTTTTT. Translation gives CASSMFVRSNTGELFF.

V and J are TRBV4-3 and TRBJ1-4; TRBD1 might be the D (5 bases). The CDR3 spans 14 residues. CDR1 is LGHNA, CDR2 YSLEER, per germline. Trimming took off 7 bases at V and 6 bases at J, with 15 bases between the two ends. CDR3 nucleotides: TGCGCCAGCAACATCCAGGGTGGGGATGAAAAACTGTTTTTT. This sequence encodes CASNIQGGDEKLFF.